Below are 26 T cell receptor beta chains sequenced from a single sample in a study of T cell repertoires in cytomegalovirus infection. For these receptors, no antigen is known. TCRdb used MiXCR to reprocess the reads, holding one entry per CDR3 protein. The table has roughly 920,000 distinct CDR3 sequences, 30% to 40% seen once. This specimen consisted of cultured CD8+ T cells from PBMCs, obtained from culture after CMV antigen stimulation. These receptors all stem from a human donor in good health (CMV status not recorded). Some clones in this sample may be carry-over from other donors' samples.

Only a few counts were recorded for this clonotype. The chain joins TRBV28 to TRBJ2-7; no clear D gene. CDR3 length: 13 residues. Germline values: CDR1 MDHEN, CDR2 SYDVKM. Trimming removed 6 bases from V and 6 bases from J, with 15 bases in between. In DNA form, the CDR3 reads TGTGCCAGCAGCCTCACTTTGGGTGGCGAGCAGTACGTC. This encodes CASSLTLGGEQYV.

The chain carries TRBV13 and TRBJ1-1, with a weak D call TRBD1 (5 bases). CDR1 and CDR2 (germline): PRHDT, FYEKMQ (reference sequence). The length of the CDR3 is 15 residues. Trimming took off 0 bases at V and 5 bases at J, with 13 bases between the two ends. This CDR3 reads CASSLGRQGQTEAFF. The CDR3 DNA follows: TGTGCCAGCAGCTTAGGCCGCCAGGGTCAAACTGAAGCTTTCTTT.

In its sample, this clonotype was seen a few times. The CDR3 here is CASSALPGQAGEQYV. The CDR3, as DNA: TGTGCCAGCAGCGCACTCCCGGGACAGGCGGGGGAGCAGTACGTC. The J gene is TRBJ2-7, the V gene TRBV6-5, with 8 bases matching TRBD1. CDR3 length equals 15 residues. The germline gives CDR1 MNHEY, CDR2 SVGAGI. V trimming: 6 bases; J trimming: 7 bases; junction bases outside the gene matches: 14.

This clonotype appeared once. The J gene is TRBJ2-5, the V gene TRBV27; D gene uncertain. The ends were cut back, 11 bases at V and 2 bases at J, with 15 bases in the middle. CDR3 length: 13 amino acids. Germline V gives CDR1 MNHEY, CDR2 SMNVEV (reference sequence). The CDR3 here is CAVGRWEQETQYF. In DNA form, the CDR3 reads TGTGCCGTCGGTAGGTGGGAACAAGAGACCCAGTACTTC.

The CDR3 DNA reads as TGCGCCAGCAGCCAAGAATGGGACAGTGCCATTAACACCGGGGAGCTGTTTTTT. Encoded protein: CASSQEWDSAINTGELFF. This chain connects TRBV4-3 to TRBJ2-2; 7 nucleotides agree with TRBD1. V was pared by 0 bases and J by 2 bases, with 9 bases of the junction left unmatched. This CDR3 spans 18 amino acids. The germline V gene encodes CDR1 LGHNA and CDR2 YSLEER.

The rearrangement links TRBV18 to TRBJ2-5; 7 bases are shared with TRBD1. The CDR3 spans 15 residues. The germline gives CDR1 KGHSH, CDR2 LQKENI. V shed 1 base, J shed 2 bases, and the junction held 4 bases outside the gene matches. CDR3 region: CASSPLGQVQETQYF. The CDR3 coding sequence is TGTGCCAGCTCACCACTCGGACAGGTACAAGAGACCCAGTACTTC.

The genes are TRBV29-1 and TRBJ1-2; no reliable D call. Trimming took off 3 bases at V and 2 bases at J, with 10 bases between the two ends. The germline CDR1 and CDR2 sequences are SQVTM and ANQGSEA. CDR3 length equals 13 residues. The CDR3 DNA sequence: TGCAGCGTTGAGTCGGGTGAAAACTATGGCTACACCTTC. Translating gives CSVESGENYGYTF. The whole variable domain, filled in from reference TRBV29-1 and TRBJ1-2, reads SAVISQKPSRDICQRGTSLTIQCQVDSQVTMMFWYRQQPGQSLTLIATANQGSEATYESGFVIDKFPISRPNLTFSTLTVSNMSPEDSSIYLCSVESGENYGYTFGSGTRLTVV.

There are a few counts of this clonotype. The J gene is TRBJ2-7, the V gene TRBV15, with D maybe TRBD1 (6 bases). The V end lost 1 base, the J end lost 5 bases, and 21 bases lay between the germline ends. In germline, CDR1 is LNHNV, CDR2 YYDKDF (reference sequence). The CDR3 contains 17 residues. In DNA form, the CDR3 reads TGTGCCACCAGCAGAGCCCCAGGACAGTCGAGGGTCCACGAGCAGTACTTC. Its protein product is CATSRAPGQSRVHEQYF.

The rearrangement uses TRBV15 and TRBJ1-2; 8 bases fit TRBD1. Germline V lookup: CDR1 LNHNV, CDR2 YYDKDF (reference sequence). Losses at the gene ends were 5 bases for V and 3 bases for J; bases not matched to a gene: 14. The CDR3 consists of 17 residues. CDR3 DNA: TGTGCCACCAGCCCCCAAGGACGCGAACAGGGGGACTATGGCTACACCTTC. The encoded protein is CATSPQGREQGDYGYTF.

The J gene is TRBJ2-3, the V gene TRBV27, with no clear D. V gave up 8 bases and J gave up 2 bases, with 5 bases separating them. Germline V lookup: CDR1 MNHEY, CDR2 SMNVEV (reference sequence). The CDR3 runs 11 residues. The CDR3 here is CASFHTDTQYF. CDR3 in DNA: TGTGCCAGCTTTCACACAGATACGCAGTATTTT.

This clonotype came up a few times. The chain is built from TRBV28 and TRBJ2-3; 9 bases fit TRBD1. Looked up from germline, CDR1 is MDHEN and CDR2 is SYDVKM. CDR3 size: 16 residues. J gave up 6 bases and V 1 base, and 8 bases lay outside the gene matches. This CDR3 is CASSLSLGQGRDTQYF. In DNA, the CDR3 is TGTGCCAGCAGTTTATCCCTCGGACAGGGGAGGGATACGCAGTATTTT. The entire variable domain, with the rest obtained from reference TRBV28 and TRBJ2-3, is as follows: DVKVTQSSRYLVKRTGEKVFLECVQDMDHENMFWYRQDPGLGLRLIYFSYDVKMKEKGDIPEGYSVSREKKERFSLILESASTNQTSMYLCASSLSLGQGRDTQYFGPGTRLTVL.

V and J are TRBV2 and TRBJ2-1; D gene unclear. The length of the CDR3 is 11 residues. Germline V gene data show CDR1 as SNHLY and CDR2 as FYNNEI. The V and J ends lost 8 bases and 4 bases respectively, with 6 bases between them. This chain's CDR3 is CASDAYNEQFF. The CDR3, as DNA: TGTGCCAGCGATGCGTACAATGAGCAGTTCTTC.

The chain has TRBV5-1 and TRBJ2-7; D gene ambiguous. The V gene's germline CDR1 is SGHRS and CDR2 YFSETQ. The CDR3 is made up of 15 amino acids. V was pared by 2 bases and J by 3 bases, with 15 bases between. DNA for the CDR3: TGCGCCAGCAGCTTAATTGGCAGCGACTTCTACGAGCAGTACGTC. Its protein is CASSLIGSDFYEQYV.

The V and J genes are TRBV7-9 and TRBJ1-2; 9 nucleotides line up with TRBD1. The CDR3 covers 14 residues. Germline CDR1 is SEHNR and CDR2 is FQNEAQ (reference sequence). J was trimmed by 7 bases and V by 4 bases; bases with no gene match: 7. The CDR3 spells CASSSKGTGLGYTF. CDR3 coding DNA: TGTGCCAGCAGCTCCAAGGGGACAGGGCTTGGCTACACCTTC.

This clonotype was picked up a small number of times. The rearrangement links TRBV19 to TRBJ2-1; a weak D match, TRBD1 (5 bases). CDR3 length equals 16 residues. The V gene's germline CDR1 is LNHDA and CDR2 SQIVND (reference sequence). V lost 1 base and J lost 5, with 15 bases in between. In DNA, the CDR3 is TGTGCCAGTAGTATAGGGACATCTCCGAGTAACAATGAGCAGTTCTTC. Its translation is CASSIGTSPSNNEQFF.

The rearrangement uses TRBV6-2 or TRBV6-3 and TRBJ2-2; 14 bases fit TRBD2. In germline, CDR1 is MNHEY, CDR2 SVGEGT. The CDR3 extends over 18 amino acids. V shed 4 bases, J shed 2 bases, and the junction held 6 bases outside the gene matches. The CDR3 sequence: CASSSGLAGGLNTGELFF. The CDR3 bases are TGTGCCAGCAGTTCCGGACTAGCGGGGGGACTTAACACCGGGGAGCTGTTTTTT.

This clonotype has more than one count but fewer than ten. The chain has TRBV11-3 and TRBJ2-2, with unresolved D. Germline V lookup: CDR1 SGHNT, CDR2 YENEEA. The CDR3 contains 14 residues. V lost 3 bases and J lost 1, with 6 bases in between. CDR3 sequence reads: CASSLLENTGELFF. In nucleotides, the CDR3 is TGTGCCAGCAGCTTGTTAGAGAACACCGGGGAGCTGTTTTTT.

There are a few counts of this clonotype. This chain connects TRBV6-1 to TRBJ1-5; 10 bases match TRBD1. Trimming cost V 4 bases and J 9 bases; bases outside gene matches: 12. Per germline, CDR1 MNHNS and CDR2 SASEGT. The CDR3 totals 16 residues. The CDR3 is CASSGTGGERKRPQHF. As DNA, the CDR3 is TGTGCCAGCAGTGGGACAGGGGGTGAAAGAAAGCGGCCCCAGCATTTT.

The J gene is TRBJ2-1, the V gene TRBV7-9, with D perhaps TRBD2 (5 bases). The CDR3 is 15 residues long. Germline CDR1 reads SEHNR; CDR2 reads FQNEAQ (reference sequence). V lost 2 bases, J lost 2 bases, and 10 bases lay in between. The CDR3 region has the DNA TGTGCCAGCAGCTTAATCGGGGAAACCTACAATGAGCAGTTCTTC. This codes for CASSLIGETYNEQFF. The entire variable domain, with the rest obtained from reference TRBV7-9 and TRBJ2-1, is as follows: DTGVSQNPRHKITKRGQNVTFRCDPISEHNRLYWYRQTLGQGPEFLTYFQNEAQLEKSRLLSDRFSAERPKGSFSTLEIQRTEQGDSAMYLCASSLIGETYNEQFFGPGTRLTVL.

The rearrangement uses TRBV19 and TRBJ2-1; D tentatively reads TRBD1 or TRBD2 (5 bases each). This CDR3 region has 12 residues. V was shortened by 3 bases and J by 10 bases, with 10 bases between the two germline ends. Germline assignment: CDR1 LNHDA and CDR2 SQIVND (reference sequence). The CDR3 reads CASSMWGREQFF. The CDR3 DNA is TGTGCCAGTAGTATGTGGGGACGGGAGCAGTTCTTC.

CDR3 DNA: TGCGCCAGCAGCCAAAGATCCCTGGACAGGGTTGGCTATGGCTACACCTTC. As protein: CASSQRSLDRVGYGYTF. The V gene is TRBV4-1, the J gene TRBJ1-2; 8 positions match TRBD1. The V gene's germline CDR1 is MGHRA and CDR2 YSYEKL. The CDR3 covers 17 residues. J gave up 4 bases and V 2 bases, and 12 bases lay outside the gene matches.

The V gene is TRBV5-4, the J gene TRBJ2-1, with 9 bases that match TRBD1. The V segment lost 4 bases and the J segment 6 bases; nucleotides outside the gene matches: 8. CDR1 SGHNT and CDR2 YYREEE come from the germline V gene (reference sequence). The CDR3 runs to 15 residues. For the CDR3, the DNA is TGTGCCAGCAGCGGCCCGGGACAGGGACGCAATGAGCAGTTCTTC. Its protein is CASSGPGQGRNEQFF.

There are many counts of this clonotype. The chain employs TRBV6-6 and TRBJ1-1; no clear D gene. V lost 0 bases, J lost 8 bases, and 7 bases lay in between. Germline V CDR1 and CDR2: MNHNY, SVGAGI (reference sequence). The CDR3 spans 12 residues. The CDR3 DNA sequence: TGTGCCAGCAGTTACTCTTGGGGAGAAGCTTTCTTT. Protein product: CASSYSWGEAFF.

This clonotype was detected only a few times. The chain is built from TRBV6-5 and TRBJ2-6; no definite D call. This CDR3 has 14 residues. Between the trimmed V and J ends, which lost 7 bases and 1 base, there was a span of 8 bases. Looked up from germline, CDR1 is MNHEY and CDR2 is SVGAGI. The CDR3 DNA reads TGTGCCAGCAAAGGAGAATCTGGGGCCAACGTCCTGACTTTC. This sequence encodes CASKGESGANVLTF.

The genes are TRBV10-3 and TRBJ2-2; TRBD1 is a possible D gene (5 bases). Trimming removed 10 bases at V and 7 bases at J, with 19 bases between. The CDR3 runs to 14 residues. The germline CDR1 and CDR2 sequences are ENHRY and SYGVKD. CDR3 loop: CATGQAGIDGELFF. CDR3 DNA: TGTGCCACTGGGCAGGCAGGGATCGACGGGGAGCTGTTTTTT.

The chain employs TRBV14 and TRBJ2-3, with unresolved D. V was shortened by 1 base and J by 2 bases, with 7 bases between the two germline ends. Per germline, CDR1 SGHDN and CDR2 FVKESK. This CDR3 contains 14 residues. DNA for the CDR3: TGTGCCAGCAGCCAAGTAGTAGACACAGATACGCAGTATTTT. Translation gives CASSQVVDTDTQYF.